There are many counts of the clone carrying this TCR beta chain. What it binds is not known. V was pared by 0 bases and J by 4 bases, with 4 bases of the junction left unmatched. CDR3 length equals 17 residues. CDR1 is LGHNA, CDR2 YSLEER, per germline. Each donor gave ten milliliters of peripheral blood. It was with a sample-barcoded 5' primer and a J-beta primer mix that a second PCR of roughly 7 to 12 cycles was run. MiXCR, applied by TCRdb to the 5' RACE reads, yields one record per CDR3 protein. This table has roughly 650,000 distinct CDR3 sequences, 32% appearing once. This entry belongs to a study of blood T cells in healthy people across ages. Regarding the study as a whole: Changes seen in expanded clonotypes were possibly confounded by donor CMV status left unknown. Diversity estimates drawn from one million T cells were deemed underestimates. Long-lived donors had more naive CD4+ cells and higher diversity than aged donors.

This sequence joins TRBV4-3 and TRBJ2-3; 13 nucleotides agree with TRBD2. This TCR was recovered from a woman older than 75 in good health. Input material: blood. This CDR3 is CASSQDTSGGAADTQYF. CDR3 bases: TGCGCCAGCAGCCAAGATACTAGCGGGGGGGCGGCAGATACGCAGTATTTT.